A selection of T cell receptor beta chains follows, all from one sample in a study of siplizumab effects on memory and regulatory T cells. Libraries were prepared by immunoSEQ multiplex PCR; TCRdb keeps only in-frame clonotypes and omits some of them. The table shows over 100,000 clones, with about 93% occurring only once. The source material was Tregs sorted from blood. The receptors were sampled from a human donor in good health. Each CDR3 is given with its conserved first and last residue. D genes are given only for firm matches. Some rows have no size entry. The others give once, few or many, or a class for an expanded clone.

CDR3: CATSIRGGNQPQHF; DNA: TGTGCCACCAGCATCCGGGGTGGCAATCAGCCCCAGCATTTT; size: NA; D: NA; V: TRBV15; J: TRBJ1-5
CDR3: CASSQDITSGTSTDTQYF; DNA: TGCGCCAGCAGCCAAGATATAACTAGCGGGACTAGCACAGATACGCAGTATTTT; size: NA; D: TRBD2; V: TRBV4-3; J: TRBJ2-3
CDR3: CASSQDQIQNEKLFF; DNA: TGTGCCAGCAGCCAAGATCAGATACAAAATGAAAAACTGTTTTTT; size: NA; D: NA; V: TRBV4-2; J: TRBJ1-4
CDR3: CAWSPKYGTSGYEQFF; DNA: TGTGCCTGGAGTCCGAAGTACGGGACTAGCGGGTATGAGCAGTTCTTC; size: NA; D: TRBD2; V: TRBV30; J: TRBJ2-1
CDR3: CASSQITEQPNYGYTF; DNA: TGTGCCAGCAGCCAAATAACCGAGCAGCCCAACTATGGCTACACCTTC; size: once; D: NA; V: TRBV7-9; J: TRBJ1-2
CDR3: CASSGLTGGVNEQFF; DNA: TGTGCCAGCAGTGGCTTGACAGGGGGTGTCAATGAGCAGTTCTTC; size: NA; D: TRBD1; V: TRBV2; J: TRBJ2-1
CDR3: CAWSPASGRSEQFF; DNA: TGTGCCTGGAGTCCCGCTTCAGGACGTAGCGAGCAGTTCTTC; size: NA; D: NA; V: TRBV30; J: TRBJ2-1
CDR3: CASSLQGYNEQFF; DNA: TGCGCCAGCAGCTTACAGGGGTACAATGAGCAGTTCTTC; size: NA; D: TRBD1; V: TRBV5-1; J: TRBJ2-1
CDR3: CASSYSQQGNQPQHF; DNA: TGTGCCAGCAGTTACTCCCAACAGGGGAATCAGCCCCAGCATTTT; size: NA; D: TRBD1; V: TRBV6-6; J: TRBJ1-5
CDR3: CASSRAEAPLSGYTF; DNA: TGTGCCAGTAGTAGAGCAGAGGCCCCACTTTCTGGCTACACCTTC; size: NA; D: NA; V: TRBV19; J: TRBJ1-2
CDR3: CAILDRGGNTIYF; DNA: TGTGCCATACTGGACAGGGGTGGAAACACCATATATTTT; size: NA; D: TRBD1; V: TRBV10-3; J: TRBJ1-3
CDR3: CASRLYTGTAYGYTF; DNA: TGTGCCAGCAGATTATACACCGGGACAGCATATGGCTACACCTTC; size: NA; D: TRBD1; V: TRBV6-1; J: TRBJ1-2
CDR3: CSAVRRDTQYF; DNA: TGCAGTGCCGTTCGTCGGGATACGCAGTATTTT; size: NA; D: NA; V: TRBV20-1; J: TRBJ2-3
CDR3: CASSPGLAGAKQFF; DNA: TGTGCCAGCAGCCCCGGACTAGCGGGAGCAAAGCAGTTCTTC; size: NA; D: TRBD2; V: TRBV7-3; J: TRBJ2-1
CDR3: CASSVPLGETQYF; DNA: TGTGCCAGCAGCGTTCCCCTTGGCGAGACCCAGTACTTC; size: NA; D: NA; V: TRBV6-5; J: TRBJ2-5
CDR3: CSVGRYNEQFF; DNA: TGCAGCGTGGGTAGATACAATGAGCAGTTCTTC; size: NA; D: NA; V: TRBV29-1; J: TRBJ2-1
CDR3: CASSSEISNQPQHF; DNA: TGTGCCAGCAGTTCGGAGATAAGCAATCAGCCCCAGCATTTT; size: once; D: NA; V: TRBV6-5; J: TRBJ1-5
CDR3: CASRWTGWRDTEAFF; DNA: TGTGCCAGCAGATGGACAGGGTGGAGGGACACTGAAGCTTTCTTT; size: NA; D: TRBD1; V: TRBV2; J: TRBJ1-1
CDR3: CASSLTLAGNNEQFF; DNA: TGTGCCAGCAGCTTAACCCTAGCGGGGAACAATGAGCAGTTCTTC; size: NA; D: TRBD2; V: TRBV7-3; J: TRBJ2-1
CDR3: CASSLELSSYNSPLHF; DNA: TGCGCCAGCAGCTTGGAGTTGAGCTCCTATAATTCACCCCTCCACTTT; size: NA; D: NA; V: TRBV5-1; J: TRBJ1-6
CDR3: CASSAYPSGQPQHF; DNA: TGTGCCAGCAGTGCTTACCCAAGCGGTCAGCCCCAGCATTTT; size: NA; D: NA; V: TRBV6-1; J: TRBJ1-5
CDR3: CASSMYPGGYGYTF; DNA: TGTGCCAGTAGTATGTACCCAGGTGGTTATGGCTACACCTTC; size: NA; D: NA; V: TRBV19; J: TRBJ1-2
CDR3: CASSVVASGGVEQFF; DNA: TGTGCCAGCAGCGTAGTGGCTAGCGGGGGCGTCGAGCAGTTCTTC; size: once; D: TRBD2; V: TRBV9; J: TRBJ2-1
CDR3: CASSRRGAEAFF; DNA: TGCGCCAGCAGCAGGAGGGGTGCTGAAGCTTTCTTT; size: NA; D: NA; V: TRBV5-1; J: TRBJ1-1
CDR3: CASSVSPGVNTEAFF; DNA: TGTGCCAGCAGCGTTTCCCCGGGAGTGAACACTGAAGCTTTCTTT; size: once; D: NA; V: TRBV9; J: TRBJ1-1
CDR3: CASSPTSRGLNEKLFF; DNA: TGTGCCAGCTCACCGACGAGCAGGGGCCTTAATGAAAAACTGTTTTTT; size: NA; D: NA; V: TRBV18; J: TRBJ1-4
CDR3: CASSVMATWSSYEQYF; DNA: TGTGCCAGCAGTGTGATGGCTACCTGGAGCTCCTACGAGCAGTACTTC; size: NA; D: NA; V: TRBV25-1; J: TRBJ2-7
CDR3: CAWRDRVPYGYTF; DNA: TGTGCCTGGAGGGACAGGGTACCCTATGGCTACACCTTC; size: NA; D: TRBD1; V: TRBV30; J: TRBJ1-2
CDR3: CASSIWGGNTEAFF; DNA: TGTGCCAGTAGTATATGGGGAGGCAACACTGAAGCTTTCTTT; size: NA; D: NA; V: TRBV19; J: TRBJ1-1
CDR3: CASSHDGSGETQYF; DNA: TGTGCCAGCAGCCATGACGGGAGTGGGGAGACCCAGTACTTC; size: NA; D: NA; V: TRBV5-4; J: TRBJ2-5
CDR3: CASSGWDFPRAFF; DNA: TGTGCCAGCAGCGGATGGGACTTCCCTCGAGCTTTCTTT; size: once; D: NA; V: TRBV28; J: TRBJ1-1
CDR3: CASSSASTGRGYTF; DNA: TGTGCCAGTAGTAGCGCCTCGACAGGGAGAGGCTACACCTTC; size: NA; D: TRBD1; V: TRBV19; J: TRBJ1-2
CDR3: CASSIRAGPKGYTF; DNA: TGTGCCAGTAGTATCCGGGCAGGGCCAAAGGGCTACACCTTC; size: NA; D: NA; V: TRBV19; J: TRBJ1-2
CDR3: CASSLRAGGPTDTQYF; DNA: TGTGCCAGCAGCTTGCGTGCGGGAGGGCCTACAGATACGCAGTATTTT; size: NA; D: TRBD2; V: TRBV13; J: TRBJ2-3